This entry describes one TCR beta chain. Germline V gene lookup returns CDR1 SGHAT and CDR2 FQNNGV. J was trimmed by 1 base and V by 3 bases; bases with no gene match: 2. The CDR3 contains 14 residues. This sample is drawn from a study of blood T cell repertoires in COVID-19. As for the study in general: The cDNA or gDNA used as material had been derived from T cells, B-cell-depleted T cells, or PBMCs.

The authors' processing: Nucleated cell number was recorded as an estimate derived from reference gene primer amplification. Generated by immunoSEQ multiplex PCR, the TCRdb table keeps only in-frame clones and is missing some. V and J calls and clone size are those listed in that table; D and trimming were worked out from the DNA. The profile shows 40,000 to 50,000 clones, more than 60% of them singletons. The specimen sequenced was peripheral blood. This TCR was recovered from a woman in her 70s with acute or convalescent COVID-19. The chain is built from TRBV11-2 and TRBJ1-1, with 7 positions matching TRBD1. As DNA, the CDR3 is TGTGCCAGCAGCTTGCAGGGGGGGAACACTGAAGCTTTCTTT. Protein sequence: CASSLQGGNTEAFF.